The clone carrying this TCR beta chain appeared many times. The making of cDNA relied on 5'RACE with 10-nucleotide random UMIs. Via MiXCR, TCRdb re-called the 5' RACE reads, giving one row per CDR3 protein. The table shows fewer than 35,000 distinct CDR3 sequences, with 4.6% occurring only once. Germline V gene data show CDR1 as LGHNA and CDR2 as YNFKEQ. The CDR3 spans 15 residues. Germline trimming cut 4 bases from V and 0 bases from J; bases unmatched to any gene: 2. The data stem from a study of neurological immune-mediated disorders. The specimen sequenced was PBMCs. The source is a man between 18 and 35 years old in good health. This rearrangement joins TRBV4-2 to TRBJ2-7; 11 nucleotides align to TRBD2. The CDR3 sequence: CASSRLAGSSYEQYF. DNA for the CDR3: TGTGCCAGCAGCCGACTAGCGGGGAGCTCCTACGAGCAGTACTTC.